These 7 T cell receptor beta chains were all obtained from the same sample, sequenced in a study of T-cell memory formation after mild COVID-19. In TCRdb, the 5' RACE reads were re-called with MiXCR into one record per CDR3 protein. The sample lists about 410,000 distinct CDR3 sequences; under 20% were seen once. Sequencing input: PBMCs or a T cell subset sorted from them (not recorded which). The receptor set was obtained from a man aged 18 to 29 who had mild COVID-19 (a few samples of this study predate the infection). Cell type and time point are not known.

The chain links TRBV7-6 to TRBJ2-3, with D possibly being TRBD1 or TRBD2 (6 bases each). The germline V gene encodes CDR1 SGHVS and CDR2 FNYEAQ. Trimming shortened V by 4 bases and J by 6 bases, and 11 bases separated the two germline ends. The CDR3 contains 13 residues. The DNA of the CDR3 is TGTGCCAGCAGCTCGACGGGGGCGGATACGCAGTATTTT. Translating it yields CASSSTGADTQYF.

The chain is built from TRBV9 and TRBJ2-1, with 7 bases fitting TRBD2. The CDR3 runs 14 residues. The V gene end was trimmed by 3 bases and the J gene end by 2 bases; junction bases not matched to a gene: 2. Germline V gene data show CDR1 as SGDLS and CDR2 as YYNGEE. The CDR3 region has the DNA TGTGCCAGCAGCGAGCGGGGTACCTACAATGAGCAGTTCTTC. It encodes CASSERGTYNEQFF.

This rearrangement joins TRBV6-5 to TRBJ2-3, with 10 bases identical to TRBD2. The CDR3 runs to 15 residues. The V segment lost 5 bases and the J segment 5 bases; nucleotides outside the gene matches: 7. Germline CDR1 reads MNHEY; CDR2 reads SVGAGI. The CDR3 sequence is CASSRSGGAGDTQYF. CDR3 DNA sequence: TGTGCCAGCAGTCGAAGCGGGGGGGCGGGAGATACGCAGTATTTT.

This clonotype has a handful of counts. The V call is TRBV7-2, the J call TRBJ1-2, with D tentatively TRBD1 (5 bases). Per the germline V gene, CDR1 is SGHTA and CDR2 is FQGNSA. The V gene lost 7 bases and the J gene lost 0 bases, with 12 bases spanning the gap. This CDR3 region has 14 residues. The CDR3 is CASTFGGANYGYTF. The CDR3 DNA follows: TGTGCCAGCACCTTTGGGGGGGCTAACTATGGCTACACCTTC.

A word on this clonotype: A read error may account for a junction end that differs from germline. The chain couples TRBV20-1 to TRBJ2-1; the match to TRBD2 covers 9 bases. This CDR3 comprises 14 residues. Germline V gene sequence: CDR1 DFQATT, CDR2 SNEGSKA (reference sequence). CDR3 amino acids: CSAKKAGGRSEQFF. CDR3 in DNA: TGCAGCGCTAAAAAAGCGGGGGGCCGAAGCGAGCAGTTCTTC.

The gene calls are TRBV5-1 and TRBJ2-1; D possibly corresponds to TRBD2 (5 bases). CDR1 is SGHRS and CDR2 is YFSETQ in the germline V gene. The V gene lost 2 bases and the J gene lost 0 bases, with 12 bases spanning the gap. This CDR3 is built from 16 residues. The CDR3 is CASSLGSPSSYNEQFF. For the CDR3, the DNA is TGCGCCAGCAGCTTAGGGAGTCCCAGCTCCTACAATGAGCAGTTCTTC.

The chain recombines TRBV20-1 with TRBJ2-2; 14 bases are a match to TRBD2. Germline trimming cut 6 bases from V and 3 bases from J; bases unmatched to any gene: 9. Per germline, CDR1 DFQATT and CDR2 SNEGSKA (reference sequence). CDR3 size: 17 residues. The CDR3 loop is CSAPRLAGGLYTGELFF. In DNA form, the CDR3 reads TGCAGTGCGCCGCGACTAGCGGGGGGGCTATACACCGGGGAGCTGTTTTTT.